Below are 18 T cell receptor beta chains sequenced from a single sample in a study of T cells in Graves' hyperthyroidism and ophthalmopathy. The source material, RNA transcripts, was used to amplify TCR beta CDR3 regions. Researchers ran a first-round RT-PCR on the TCR CDR3 using the HTBI primer set. Via MiXCR, TCRdb re-called the multiplex PCR reads, giving one row per CDR3 protein. The sample carries more than 550,000 distinct CDR3 sequences, over 40% recorded once. Sequencing used peripheral blood or thyroid tissue (not recorded which). The receptors stem from an adult man with Graves' disease, either hyperthyroidism or ophthalmopathy (not recorded which).

A word on this clonotype: A much larger clone differs by one base, so this may be a read error. V and J are TRBV29-1 and TRBJ1-1; D not certain. This CDR3 region has 12 residues. Germline lookup yields CDR1 SQVTM and CDR2 ANQGSEA. The CDR3, as DNA: TGCGGCGTTGTGAAGGGGAACACTGAAGCTTTCTTT. Amino acid sequence: CGVVKGNTEAFF.

This clonotype was counted at least ten times. The chain carries TRBV7-2 and TRBJ1-4; no clear D. CDR3 length: 13 amino acids. V lost 5 bases and J 8 bases, leaving 12 bases between the germline ends. Germline values: CDR1 SGHTA, CDR2 FQGNSA. CDR3: CASSMDGGEKLFF. The CDR3 DNA follows: TGTGCCAGCAGCATGGACGGAGGGGAAAAACTGTTTTTT.

This sequence joins TRBV9 and TRBJ1-2; D perhaps matches TRBD1 (6 bases). The CDR3 is 15 amino acids. Germline CDR1 and CDR2: SGDLS and YYNGEE. V lost 4 bases and J 1 base, leaving 14 bases between the germline ends. The CDR3 DNA is TGTGCCAGCAGCCCCCGAGGACAGTATAACTATGGCTACACCTTC. Translation gives CASSPRGQYNYGYTF.

Details on this clonotype: At one of its ends the junction is not consistent with the germline gene, which may arise from a read error. The chain carries TRBV24-1 and TRBJ2-7; possibly TRBD1 for D (5 bases). The CDR3 is 13 residues long. Looked up from germline, CDR1 is KGHDR and CDR2 is SFDVKD. The CDR3 is CATSDTGSYGQYF. The CDR3 DNA reads TGTGCCACCAGTGACACAGGCTCCTACGGGCAGTACTTC.

The V gene is TRBV20-1, the J gene TRBJ1-5; maybe TRBD1 (6 bases). CDR3 size: 13 residues. Germline V gene sequence: CDR1 DFQATT, CDR2 SNEGSKA (reference sequence). V dropped 6 bases and J dropped 1 base, with 10 bases sitting between them. The CDR3 reads CSATTGSNQPQHF. The CDR3 region has the DNA TGCAGTGCAACGACAGGCAGCAATCAGCCCCAGCATTTT.

Comments on this clonotype: With a much larger clone just one base away, this may be a read error. This sequence joins TRBV2 and TRBJ2-5; 11 bases line up with TRBD2. The CDR3 has 15 amino acids. With V trimmed by 6 bases and J by 2 bases, 5 bases remained unmatched. CDR1 is SNHLY, CDR2 FYNNEI, per germline. The CDR3 nucleotides read TGTGCCAGCAGAGAACTAGCGGGGGAGCAAGAGACCCAGTACTTC. It translates to CASRELAGEQETQYF.

The chain uses TRBV4-2 and TRBJ1-2; weak D call: TRBD1 (6 bases). The CDR3 loop spans 17 amino acids. The germline CDR1 and CDR2 sequences are LGHNA and YNFKEQ. V was trimmed by 5 bases and J by 0 bases, leaving 19 bases between them. This CDR3 is CASSSRSRAGANYGYTF. CDR3 coding DNA: TGTGCCAGCAGCTCGCGGTCCAGGGCAGGGGCTAACTATGGCTACACCTTC.

The V gene is TRBV19, the J gene TRBJ2-5; D call uncertain. CDR1 LNHDA and CDR2 SQIVND come from the germline V gene (reference sequence). There are 12 residues in the CDR3. V lost 5 bases to trimming and J lost 0 bases, with 4 bases between them. This CDR3 reads CASSENQETQYF. CDR3 nucleotide sequence: TGTGCCAGTAGTGAAAACCAAGAGACCCAGTACTTC.

This chain connects TRBV7-2 to TRBJ1-2; perhaps TRBD1 as D (5 bases). CDR1 SGHTA and CDR2 FQGNSA come from the germline V gene. The CDR3 length is 16 residues. Trimming cost V 0 bases and J 2 bases, with 13 bases left between them. CDR3 sequence: CASSLASGGTNYGYTF. CDR3 DNA sequence: TGTGCCAGCAGCTTAGCTTCGGGGGGTACGAACTATGGCTACACCTTC.

Worth noting for this clonotype: The CDR3 end shows no conserved phenylalanine or tryptophan, and so a read error is likely. The CDR3 nucleotides are TGCAGTGCACCCCATTCGGGACAGGGGCACGAGCAGTACCTC. It is translated as CSAPHSGQGHEQYL. This chain connects TRBV20-1 to TRBJ2-7; 10 nucleotides match TRBD1. The CDR3 is 14 amino acids. Germline V CDR1 and CDR2: DFQATT, SNEGSKA (reference sequence). Trimming took 6 bases from V and 5 from J; bases not matched to a gene: 10.

This rearrangement joins TRBV9 to TRBJ1-1; D unresolved. This CDR3 spans 15 amino acids. Germline-derived CDR1 and CDR2 are SGDLS and YYNGEE. V was cut by 0 bases and J by 4 bases, with 13 bases left in between. In nucleotides, the CDR3 is TGTGCCAGCAGCGTAGTTGGGTTTTTGGGCACTGAAGCTTTCTTT. Translation gives CASSVVGFLGTEAFF.

The CDR3 bases are TGTGCCAGCAGCAGGCTATCAGGGGAAACAACCTACGAGCAGTACTTC. Protein sequence: CASSRLSGETTYEQYF. The chain carries TRBV2 and TRBJ2-7, with D possibly TRBD1 on 6 matching bases. From germline, CDR1 is SNHLY and CDR2 FYNNEI. This CDR3 has 16 amino acids. V was shortened by 6 bases and J by 2 bases, with 20 bases between the two germline ends.

This chain connects TRBV12-3 or TRBV12-4 to TRBJ1-5; 7 nucleotides align to TRBD1. The length of the CDR3 is 19 residues. Trimming took 5 bases from V and 6 from J; bases not matched to a gene: 22. DNA for the CDR3: TGTGCCAGCAGTCTTAGACGTAGCGTCTATGGGCAGGGGGTTCAGCCCCAGCATTTT. This encodes CASSLRRSVYGQGVQPQHF.

Only one count was recorded for this clonotype. The genes are TRBV2 and TRBJ1-1; TRBD1 matches 9 bases. CDR1 and CDR2 (germline): SNHLY, FYNNEI. The CDR3 loop spans 16 amino acids. The trim removed 5 bases at V and 3 bases at J, leaving 10 bases unmatched. DNA for the CDR3: TGTGCCAGCAGTCCGGGACAGGGAATTTTGGACACTGAAGCTTTCTTT. Translation: CASSPGQGILDTEAFF. Supplemented by reference TRBV2 and TRBJ1-1, the full variable domain reads EPEVTQTPSHQVTQMGQEVILRCVPISNHLYFYWYRQILGQKVEFLVSFYNNEISEKSEIFDDQFSVERPDGSNFTLKIRSTKLEDSAMYFCASSPGQGILDTEAFFGQGTRLTVV.

This clonotype was observed many times. The chain links TRBV29-1 to TRBJ1-4; D unresolved. The V end lost 3 bases, the J end lost 8 bases, and 7 bases lay between the germline ends. Germline V gene lookup returns CDR1 SQVTM and CDR2 ANQGSEA. The CDR3 is 11 amino acids. The CDR3 region has the DNA TGCAGCGTTGAGGGTGGGGAAAAACTGTTTTTT. This codes for CSVEGGEKLFF.

The sample holds many counts of this clonotype. Sequence at one end of the junction differs from germline and may be a read error. The chain links TRBV5-1 to TRBJ1-6; D is possibly TRBD1 (6 bases). The CDR3 is 15 residues long. Per the germline V gene, CDR1 is SGHRS and CDR2 is YFSETQ. The CDR3 nucleotides are TGTGCCAGCAGCTTGGACAGCTCCTATAATTCACCCCTCCACTTT. Its translation: CASSLDSSYNSPLHF. The entire variable domain, with the rest obtained from reference TRBV5-1 and TRBJ1-6, is as follows: KAGVTQTPRYLIKTRGQQVTLSCSPISGHRSVSWYQQTPGQGLQFLFEYFSETQRNKGNFPGRFSGRQFSNSRSEMNVSTLELGDSALYLCASSLDSSYNSPLHFGNGTRLTVT.

This chain uses TRBV19 with TRBJ1-2, with TRBD1 matching 10 bases. V dropped 0 bases and J dropped 8; count of bases not matched to a gene: 6. This CDR3 is 15 amino acids long. Germline V CDR1 and CDR2: LNHDA, SQIVND (reference sequence). CDR3 in amino acids: CASSIDPGQGNGYTF. The CDR3 DNA reads TGTGCCAGTAGTATAGATCCGGGACAGGGGAACGGCTACACCTTC.

This clonotype was counted a few times. At one of its ends the junction is not consistent with the germline gene, which may arise from a read error. V is TRBV5-5 and J is TRBJ2-5; TRBD2 matches 14 bases. Germline CDR1 is SGHKS and CDR2 is YYEKEE (reference sequence). The CDR3 length is 16 residues. CDR3 region: CASTTSGTSGGETQYF. The CDR3, as DNA: TGCGCCAGCACAACTTCCGGGACTAGCGGGGGAGAGACCCAGTACTTC.